Below are 8 T cell receptor beta chains sequenced from a single sample in a study of T cell responses to AZD1222 COVID-19 vaccine. Clones were sequenced by immunoSEQ multiplex PCR, and TCRdb holds only the in-frame ones, with some missing. The sample records some 80,000 clones, 86% being singletons. The source was peripheral blood, collected on day 0 of AZD1222 vaccination. The receptors were gathered from an adult in good health.

V gene TRBV18 combines with J gene TRBJ1-3; D call uncertain. The CDR3 totals 15 residues. Per the germline V gene, CDR1 is KGHSH and CDR2 is LQKENI. V lost 0 bases, J lost 4 bases, and 10 bases lay in between. The CDR3 bases are TGTGCCAGCTCACCACCCAAGGTCCCCGGAAACACCATATATTTT. This codes for CASSPPKVPGNTIYF.

The J gene is TRBJ2-1, the V gene TRBV7-6; D possibly uses TRBD1 or TRBD2 (5 bases each). Germline V lookup: CDR1 SGHVS, CDR2 FNYEAQ. V shed 1 base and J shed 2 bases, with 15 bases lying between them. CDR3 length: 17 residues. DNA of the CDR3: TGTGCCAGCAGCTTAGGAGGGCCCAAAGGGGCCTACAATGAGCAGTTCTTC. It codes for CASSLGGPKGAYNEQFF.

This chain uses TRBV30 with TRBJ1-2; 9 nucleotides align to TRBD1. The V and J ends lost 2 bases and 4 bases, in that order; junction bases with no gene match: 2. Germline CDR1 reads GTSNPN; CDR2 reads SVGIG (reference sequence). This CDR3 is built from 13 residues. Here the CDR3 reads CAWSNRGPYGYTF. CDR3 DNA sequence: TGTGCCTGGAGTAACAGGGGGCCCTATGGCTACACCTTC.

This rearrangement joins TRBV18 to TRBJ2-1; either TRBD1 or TRBD2 may fit D (5 bases each). CDR3 length equals 14 residues. Germline CDR1 KGHSH, CDR2 LQKENI. V was shortened by 0 bases and J by 6 bases, with 9 bases between the two germline ends. As DNA, the CDR3 is TGTGCCAGCTCACCACCCGGGACCCCCAATGAGCAGTTCTTC. Translated, it gives CASSPPGTPNEQFF.

The chain has TRBV7-6 and TRBJ2-3; tentatively, D is TRBD1 (5 bases). The V gene's germline CDR1 is SGHVS and CDR2 FNYEAQ. This CDR3 is built from 16 residues. V was trimmed by 2 bases and J by 0 bases, leaving 12 bases between them. CDR3 nucleotide sequence: TGTGCCAGCAGCTTAACAGGCCACCTAAGCACAGATACGCAGTATTTT. This gives the protein CASSLTGHLSTDTQYF.

The rearrangement joins TRBV7-9 to TRBJ1-5; D unresolved. The CDR3 length is 15 residues. The V gene lost 1 base and the J gene lost 1 base, with 8 bases spanning the gap. The germline gives CDR1 SEHNR, CDR2 FQNEAQ (reference sequence). The CDR3 region is CASSLEGRSNQPQHF. In nucleotides, the CDR3 is TGTGCCAGCAGCTTAGAGGGCCGCAGCAATCAGCCCCAGCATTTT. Supplemented by reference TRBV7-9 and TRBJ1-5, the full variable domain reads DTGVSQNPRHKITKRGQNVTFRCDPISEHNRLYWYRQTLGQGPEFLTYFQNEAQLEKSRLLSDRFSAERPKGSFSTLEIQRTEQGDSAMYLCASSLEGRSNQPQHFGDGTRLSIL.

This sequence joins TRBV7-9 and TRBJ1-1; the D gene is possibly TRBD1 (5 bases). The CDR3 is 14 amino acids. Germline V CDR1 and CDR2: SEHNR, FQNEAQ (reference sequence). V dropped 3 bases and J dropped 5 bases, with 13 bases sitting between them. The CDR3 DNA follows: TGTGCCAGCAGCTTTCCAAGGGGCCAGACTGAAGCTTTCTTT. Protein: CASSFPRGQTEAFF.

The chain recombines TRBV9 with TRBJ1-3, with TRBD1 matching 9 bases. After removal of 3 bases from V and 2 bases from J, the junction contained 6 bases not matched to a gene. This CDR3 has 16 residues. Per germline, CDR1 SGDLS and CDR2 YYNGEE. This CDR3 is CASSEQGAGAGNTIYF. CDR3 DNA sequence: TGTGCCAGCAGCGAACAGGGGGCAGGAGCTGGAAACACCATATATTTT.